The rows below give T cell receptor beta chains drawn from one sample of a study of blood T cell repertoires in COVID-19. TCRdb keeps only in-frame clones here, not all; method: immunoSEQ multiplex PCR. The data show 60,000 to 90,000 clones, roughly 88% seen once. The sample comprised peripheral blood. Every receptor here comes from a woman aged 50 to 60 with acute or convalescent COVID-19. Each CDR3 is given with its conserved first and last residue. A D gene is named only where the DNA matches it firmly. Clone size is shown for a subset of rows, as once, few, many or a class of expanded clone.

j_gene: TRBJ2-3; abundance: .; d_gene: TRBD2; v_gene: TRBV2; len: 15; CDR3aa: CASSPGTSGTDTQYF; CDR3nt: TGTGCCAGCAGTCCCGGGACTAGCGGCACAGATACGCAGTATTTT
j_gene: TRBJ2-7; abundance: .; d_gene: .; v_gene: TRBV30; len: 13; CDR3aa: CAWSVTGFGEQYF; CDR3nt: TGTGCCTGGAGTGTAACGGGATTTGGCGAGCAGTACTTC
j_gene: TRBJ2-5; abundance: .; d_gene: TRBD1; v_gene: TRBV3-1/TRBV3-2; len: 16; CDR3aa: CASSRDRDRGRQTQYF; CDR3nt: TGTGCCAGCAGCCGGGACCGGGACAGGGGGAGGCAGACCCAGTACTTC
j_gene: TRBJ2-3; abundance: .; d_gene: .; v_gene: TRBV3-1/TRBV3-2; len: 17; CDR3aa: CASSQRGPGLSTDTQYF; CDR3nt: TGTGCCAGCAGCCAGAGGGGACCCGGACTAAGCACAGATACGCAGTATTTT
j_gene: TRBJ2-5; abundance: .; d_gene: .; v_gene: TRBV7-6; len: 16; CDR3aa: CASSLGGLLEEETQYF; CDR3nt: TGTGCCAGCAGCCTTGGAGGCCTCTTGGAGGAAGAGACCCAGTACTTC
j_gene: TRBJ1-1; abundance: .; d_gene: .; v_gene: TRBV6-4; len: 14; CDR3aa: CASSSLPGVTEAFF; CDR3nt: TGTGCCAGCAGTTCTCTCCCTGGAGTTACTGAAGCTTTCTTT
j_gene: TRBJ2-1; abundance: .; d_gene: TRBD2; v_gene: TRBV5-1; len: 14; CDR3aa: CASSAGGGYNEQFF; CDR3nt: TGCGCCAGCAGCGCGGGCGGGGGCTACAATGAGCAGTTCTTC
j_gene: TRBJ1-4; abundance: .; d_gene: .; v_gene: TRBV7-2; len: 14; CDR3aa: CASGPVGFNEKLFF; CDR3nt: TGTGCCAGCGGTCCCGTTGGCTTTAATGAAAAACTGTTTTTT
j_gene: TRBJ1-1; abundance: .; d_gene: TRBD1; v_gene: TRBV28; len: 14; CDR3aa: CASRRASGGTEAFF; CDR3nt: TGTGCCAGCCGTCGAGCGTCAGGGGGCACTGAAGCTTTCTTT
j_gene: TRBJ2-7; abundance: .; d_gene: TRBD2; v_gene: TRBV10-1; len: 16; CDR3aa: CASSLPSRTSVSEQYF; CDR3nt: TGCGCCAGCAGTCTCCCGTCCAGGACTAGTGTTTCCGAGCAGTACTTC
j_gene: TRBJ2-7; abundance: .; d_gene: TRBD2; v_gene: TRBV6-5; len: 15; CDR3aa: CASSSGTSGTYEQYF; CDR3nt: TGTGCCAGCAGTTCCGGGACTAGCGGGACCTACGAGCAGTACTTC
j_gene: TRBJ1-2; abundance: .; d_gene: .; v_gene: TRBV7-9; len: 11; CDR3aa: CASSFRGGYTF; CDR3nt: TGTGCCAGCAGCTTTAGGGGTGGCTACACCTTC
j_gene: TRBJ1-5; abundance: once; d_gene: TRBD1; v_gene: TRBV7-2; len: 15; CDR3aa: CASSQGGSLNQPQHF; CDR3nt: TGTGCCAGCAGTCAGGGGGGCAGCTTAAATCAGCCCCAGCATTTT
j_gene: TRBJ1-1; abundance: .; d_gene: .; v_gene: TRBV14; len: 14; CDR3aa: CASSQGRLGTEAFF; CDR3nt: TGTGCCAGCAGCCAGGGCCGCCTGGGCACTGAAGCTTTCTTT
j_gene: TRBJ2-4; abundance: .; d_gene: TRBD2; v_gene: TRBV9; len: 16; CDR3aa: CASSPGLAGVENIQYF; CDR3nt: TGTGCCAGCAGCCCGGGACTAGCGGGAGTTGAAAACATTCAGTACTTC
j_gene: TRBJ2-3; abundance: few; d_gene: TRBD1; v_gene: TRBV4-3; len: 15; CDR3aa: CASSLRGQGTDTQYF; CDR3nt: TGCGCCAGCAGCCTCAGGGGGCAAGGCACAGATACGCAGTATTTT
j_gene: TRBJ2-1; abundance: .; d_gene: TRBD2; v_gene: TRBV6-5; len: 15; CDR3aa: CASKMELAGVGEQFF; CDR3nt: TGTGCCAGCAAGATGGAACTAGCGGGAGTAGGGGAGCAGTTCTTC
j_gene: TRBJ2-7; abundance: .; d_gene: TRBD1; v_gene: TRBV5-1; len: 16; CDR3aa: CASSPIQGTGSYEQYF; CDR3nt: TGCGCCAGCAGCCCCATCCAGGGGACAGGATCCTACGAGCAGTACTTC
j_gene: TRBJ2-1; abundance: .; d_gene: TRBD2; v_gene: TRBV6-2/TRBV6-3; len: 18; CDR3aa: CASSYIPQGLAAPNEQFF; CDR3nt: TGTGCCAGCAGTTATATCCCCCAGGGACTAGCGGCCCCAAATGAGCAGTTCTTC
j_gene: TRBJ2-1; abundance: .; d_gene: TRBD2; v_gene: TRBV27; len: 14; CDR3aa: CASERLAGNNEQFF; CDR3nt: TGTGCCAGCGAACGGCTAGCGGGAAACAATGAGCAGTTCTTC
j_gene: TRBJ2-5; abundance: .; d_gene: .; v_gene: TRBV6-5; len: 11; CDR3aa: CASSKQSTQYF; CDR3nt: TGTGCCAGCAGCAAACAATCGACCCAGTACTTC
j_gene: TRBJ2-1; abundance: few; d_gene: TRBD2; v_gene: TRBV9; len: 16; CDR3aa: CASSDPGTSGTNEQFF; CDR3nt: TGTGCCAGCAGCGATCCCGGGACTAGCGGGACGAATGAGCAGTTCTTC
j_gene: TRBJ2-3; abundance: .; d_gene: TRBD2; v_gene: TRBV9; len: 18; CDR3aa: CASSVAATSGGARDTQYF; CDR3nt: TGTGCCAGCAGCGTAGCCGCGACTAGCGGGGGGGCCCGGGATACGCAGTATTTT
j_gene: TRBJ2-1; abundance: .; d_gene: .; v_gene: TRBV7-3; len: 15; CDR3aa: CASSPRGWAGNEQFF; CDR3nt: TGTGCCAGCAGCCCTCGGGGGTGGGCGGGAAATGAGCAGTTCTTC
j_gene: TRBJ2-1; abundance: .; d_gene: .; v_gene: TRBV5-1; len: 15; CDR3aa: CASSLGPETFNEQFF; CDR3nt: TGCGCCAGCAGCCTGGGGCCAGAAACCTTCAATGAGCAGTTCTTC
j_gene: TRBJ1-5; abundance: .; d_gene: .; v_gene: TRBV5-6; len: 14; CDR3aa: CASSLSGGNQPQHF; CDR3nt: TGTGCCAGCAGCTTGTCAGGGGGCAATCAGCCCCAGCATTTT
j_gene: TRBJ2-3; abundance: few; d_gene: .; v_gene: TRBV7-9; len: 14; CDR3aa: CASSRDQRADTQYF; CDR3nt: TGTGCCAGCAGCCGGGACCAGCGGGCAGATACGCAGTATTTT
j_gene: TRBJ2-1; abundance: .; d_gene: .; v_gene: TRBV7-3; len: 13; CDR3aa: CASSLRLANEQFF; CDR3nt: TGTGCCAGCAGCTTACGTCTAGCGAACGAGCAGTTCTTC
j_gene: TRBJ2-3; abundance: .; d_gene: TRBD2; v_gene: TRBV27; len: 15; CDR3aa: CASSLSGLAGDTQYF; CDR3nt: TGTGCCAGCAGTTTATCGGGACTAGCGGGAGATACGCAGTATTTT
j_gene: TRBJ1-2; abundance: once; d_gene: .; v_gene: TRBV18; len: 13; CDR3aa: CASSPGDFYGYTF; CDR3nt: TGTGCCAGCTCACCAGGGGACTTCTATGGCTACACCTTC
j_gene: TRBJ2-7; abundance: few; d_gene: TRBD2; v_gene: TRBV11-2; len: 16; CDR3aa: CASRPGLAGVWGEQYF; CDR3nt: TGTGCCAGCAGACCCGGACTAGCGGGAGTCTGGGGTGAGCAGTACTTC
j_gene: TRBJ2-3; abundance: few; d_gene: .; v_gene: TRBV29-1; len: 13; CDR3aa: CSVGGGPPDTQYF; CDR3nt: TGCAGCGTGGGGGGAGGACCTCCCGATACGCAGTATTTT
j_gene: TRBJ2-1; abundance: .; d_gene: .; v_gene: TRBV6-1; len: 13; CDR3aa: CASSETNGIRSFF; CDR3nt: TGTGCCAGCAGTGAAACTAATGGAATCCGTTCGTTCTTC
j_gene: TRBJ1-2; abundance: .; d_gene: .; v_gene: TRBV2; len: 14; CDR3aa: CASSEARANYGYTF; CDR3nt: TGTGCCAGCAGTGAAGCCAGGGCTAACTATGGCTACACCTTC
j_gene: TRBJ2-7; abundance: few; d_gene: TRBD1; v_gene: TRBV19; len: 15; CDR3aa: CASSRTGGVPYEQYF; CDR3nt: TGTGCCAGTAGTAGGACAGGGGGCGTCCCCTACGAGCAGTACTTC
j_gene: TRBJ2-1; abundance: .; d_gene: .; v_gene: TRBV15; len: 14; CDR3aa: CATLSAGSYNEQFF; CDR3nt: TGTGCCACCTTAAGCGCGGGCTCCTACAATGAGCAGTTCTTC
j_gene: TRBJ1-5; abundance: .; d_gene: .; v_gene: TRBV15; len: 17; CDR3aa: CATSRGGREAENQPQHF; CDR3nt: TGTGCCACCAGCCGTGGGGGCAGGGAAGCGGAAAATCAGCCCCAGCATTTT
j_gene: TRBJ2-7; abundance: many; d_gene: .; v_gene: TRBV18; len: 13; CDR3aa: CASSPINSYEQYF; CDR3nt: TGTGCCAGCTCACCTATTAACAGCTACGAGCAGTACTTC
j_gene: TRBJ2-1; abundance: .; d_gene: TRBD2; v_gene: TRBV11-2; len: 16; CDR3aa: CASSPIRLAGNNEQFF; CDR3nt: TGTGCCAGCAGCCCGATTCGACTAGCGGGAAACAATGAGCAGTTCTTC
j_gene: TRBJ2-3; abundance: .; d_gene: TRBD2; v_gene: TRBV30; len: 15; CDR3aa: CAWRESGGSTDTQYF; CDR3nt: TGTGCCTGGAGGGAGAGCGGGGGGAGCACAGATACGCAGTATTTT
j_gene: TRBJ2-3; abundance: .; d_gene: TRBD2; v_gene: TRBV7-3; len: 16; CDR3aa: CASSVQGTSGTDTQYF; CDR3nt: TGTGCCAGCAGCGTACAGGGGACTAGCGGCACAGATACGCAGTATTTT
j_gene: TRBJ2-2; abundance: once; d_gene: .; v_gene: TRBV7-9; len: 15; CDR3aa: CASSLVGANTGELFF; CDR3nt: TGTGCCAGCAGCTTAGTAGGGGCGAACACCGGGGAGCTGTTTTTT
j_gene: TRBJ2-2; abundance: few; d_gene: .; v_gene: TRBV27; len: 12; CDR3aa: CASREWAGELFF; CDR3nt: TGTGCCAGCAGGGAGTGGGCCGGGGAGCTGTTTTTT
j_gene: TRBJ1-2; abundance: .; d_gene: .; v_gene: TRBV29-1; len: 13; CDR3aa: CSATKQGGNGYTF; CDR3nt: TGCAGCGCGACAAAACAGGGCGGAAATGGCTACACCTTC
j_gene: TRBJ2-2; abundance: once; d_gene: .; v_gene: TRBV7-3; len: 16; CDR3aa: CASSPAVQGSTGELFF; CDR3nt: TGTGCCAGCAGCCCCGCCGTTCAGGGGAGCACCGGGGAGCTGTTTTTT
j_gene: TRBJ1-1; abundance: .; d_gene: TRBD1; v_gene: TRBV7-9; len: 13; CDR3aa: CASSSQDRTEAFF; CDR3nt: TGTGCCAGCAGCTCCCAGGACAGGACTGAAGCTTTCTTT
j_gene: TRBJ2-7; abundance: .; d_gene: TRBD2; v_gene: TRBV5-4; len: 15; CDR3aa: CASSSLLAGVHNQYF; CDR3nt: TGTGCCAGCAGCTCGTTGTTGGCGGGGGTACACAATCAGTACTTC
j_gene: TRBJ1-5; abundance: once; d_gene: TRBD1; v_gene: TRBV4-1; len: 15; CDR3aa: CASLPYQGVRQPQHF; CDR3nt: TGCGCCAGCCTCCCCTATCAGGGGGTACGTCAGCCCCAGCATTTT
j_gene: TRBJ1-3; abundance: .; d_gene: .; v_gene: TRBV6-1; len: 15; CDR3aa: CASSDLDGAGNTIYF; CDR3nt: TGTGCCAGCAGTGACCTCGATGGAGCTGGAAACACCATATATTTT
j_gene: TRBJ1-5; abundance: .; d_gene: .; v_gene: TRBV20-1; len: 11; CDR3aa: CSGGGNQPQHF; CDR3nt: TGCAGTGGGGGGGGCAATCAGCCCCAGCATTTT
j_gene: TRBJ1-6; abundance: .; d_gene: .; v_gene: TRBV6-5; len: 12; CDR3aa: CASRALVAPLHF; CDR3nt: TGTGCCAGCAGAGCCCTGGTGGCACCCCTCCACTTT
j_gene: TRBJ1-3; abundance: .; d_gene: TRBD1; v_gene: TRBV23-1; len: 17; CDR3aa: CASSRETGWGSGNTIYF; CDR3nt: TGCGCCAGCAGCCGGGAGACAGGGTGGGGCTCTGGAAACACCATATATTTT
j_gene: TRBJ1-5; abundance: .; d_gene: TRBD1; v_gene: TRBV4-1; len: 16; CDR3aa: CASSQDGTGLNQPQHF; CDR3nt: TGCGCCAGCAGCCAAGATGGGACAGGCCTCAATCAGCCCCAGCATTTT
j_gene: TRBJ2-3; abundance: .; d_gene: TRBD2; v_gene: TRBV5-6; len: 16; CDR3aa: CASSLGTGLATDTQYF; CDR3nt: TGTGCCAGCAGCTTGGGTACGGGACTAGCGACAGATACGCAGTATTTT
j_gene: TRBJ2-1; abundance: once; d_gene: .; v_gene: TRBV3-1/TRBV3-2; len: 14; CDR3aa: CASRLSALRNEQFF; CDR3nt: TGTGCCAGCAGACTTAGCGCTCTTCGGAATGAGCAGTTCTTC
j_gene: TRBJ1-2; abundance: .; d_gene: .; v_gene: TRBV19; len: 14; CDR3aa: CASSIPVGGYGYTF; CDR3nt: TGTGCCAGTAGTATCCCTGTGGGGGGCTATGGCTACACCTTC
j_gene: TRBJ1-5; abundance: .; d_gene: TRBD1; v_gene: TRBV2; len: 14; CDR3aa: CASSGQGINQPQHF; CDR3nt: TGTGCCAGCAGTGGACAGGGGATCAATCAGCCCCAGCATTTT
j_gene: TRBJ2-7; abundance: .; d_gene: .; v_gene: TRBV5-6; len: 13; CDR3aa: CASSAGGAYEQYF; CDR3nt: TGTGCCAGCAGCGCGGGTGGAGCCTACGAGCAGTACTTC
j_gene: TRBJ2-7; abundance: .; d_gene: TRBD2; v_gene: TRBV5-1; len: 16; CDR3aa: CASSLGTSGISYEQYF; CDR3nt: TGCGCCAGCAGCTTGGGCACTAGCGGAATCTCCTACGAGCAGTACTTC